This TCR beta chain is drawn from a study of cytomegalovirus exposure and HLA in healthy donors. The study's findings and limits: Rare sequences made up most TCRs, while some public TCRs were found in many donors. It was reported in a later analysis that an Asian-associated ancestry cluster showed fewer N-insertions than the approximately 670-donor mean.

Details on this clone: As yet, its antigen is unknown.

The germline V gene encodes CDR1 SEHNR and CDR2 FQNEAQ (reference sequence). This CDR3 comprises 12 residues. Trimming took off 5 bases at V and 8 bases at J, with 12 bases between the two ends. Primers included in the PCR were 60 Vbeta and 13 Jbeta primers. How the authors handled the data: In a later analysis, of 80 million to 90 million unique beta chains, about 12 million appeared in at least two donors. Sequenced by immunoSEQ multiplex PCR; TCRdb stores in-frame clones only, minus some. That table is the source of V, J and clone size, and D and trimming were worked out from the DNA. The sample gives some 200,000 clones, around 76% of which show up once; approximately 0.63% is in the top ten. When sampled, the donors appeared nominally healthy, though they likely had unrecorded immune exposures.

The clonotype originates from a man aged 18 to 30 in good health and CMV-seronegative. The sample consisted of PBMCs. The chain uses TRBV7-9 and TRBJ1-2; possibly TRBD1 for D (6 bases). The CDR3 protein is CASSGQSRGYTF. In DNA form, the CDR3 reads TGTGCCAGCAGCGGACAGTCGCGGGGCTACACCTTC. Full variable domain (rest looked up from reference TRBV7-9 and TRBJ1-2): DTGVSQNPRHKITKRGQNVTFRCDPISEHNRLYWYRQTLGQGPEFLTYFQNEAQLEKSRLLSDRFSAERPKGSFSTLEIQRTEQGDSAMYLCASSGQSRGYTFGSGTRLTVV.